This record looks at one TCR beta chain sequence and its context. As yet, its antigen is unknown. Sequencing used immunoSEQ multiplex PCR; TCRdb keeps in-frame clones, though not all of them. The sample includes 64,000 or so clones, roughly 90% of them seen just once. The data stem from a study of T cells in localized non-small cell lung cancer. General study results and limits: Heterogeneity remains possible, as sequencing covered one tumor region only. Compared with tumor, uninvolved adjacent lung displayed greater T cell clonality, ranking highest overall. The appearance of a median approximately 57 of the top 100 tumor clones was seen in adjacent lung.

Source: peripheral blood, taken before any cancer treatment. This sequence was found in a woman between 40 and 69 years old with stage I lung adenocarcinoma.

As DNA, the CDR3 is TGTGCCAGCAGCCAAAATTCAGGGTTACATGGCTACACCTTC. Protein: CASSQNSGLHGYTF. The chain combines TRBV7-9 with TRBJ1-2, with TRBD1 as a possible D gene (5 bases). The CDR3 length is 14 residues. Between the trimmed V and J ends, which lost 5 bases and 6 bases, there was a span of 16 bases. CDR1 SEHNR and CDR2 FQNEAQ come from the germline V gene (reference sequence).